This T cell receptor beta chain was retrieved from a study of relationships among human T cell subsets. Overall study results and limits: Bead sorting may have left some CD4+CD8+ double-positive cells. The seven subsets showed no significant differences in gene usage or CDR3 length.

TCR alpha and beta CDR3s were amplified from mRNA by semiquantitative ARM-PCR. Exponential amplification used communal superprimers after tagged nested gene-specific primers in ARM-PCR. Nested primers were removed by exonuclease before the second PCR round. TCRdb re-derived calls from the multiplex PCR reads in MiXCR, one entry per CDR3 protein. Counted here are some 14,000 distinct CDR3 sequences, 50% to 75% occurring once; the ten biggest clones make up roughly 1.9%. CD4+CD25+ regulatory T cells came from anti-CD25 bead selection of positively selected CD4+ cells. Subset-specific monoclonal antibody beads were used to isolate T cell subsets. As regards this clonotype: Its antigen is not known.

The material sequenced was Tregs sorted from blood. The clonotype was recovered from a man aged 35 to 55 in good health.

CDR3 DNA: TGCGCCAGCAGTTCTTGGACAGGGATTAACTATGGCTACACCTTC. Its protein is CASSSWTGINYGYTF. This chain connects TRBV5-1 to TRBJ1-2; TRBD1 matches 8 bases. CDR3 size: 15 residues. The junction had 7 bases not matched to a gene; V was cut back by 5 bases and J by 1 base. CDR1 SGHRS and CDR2 YFSETQ come from the germline V gene.